Listed here are 18 T cell receptor beta chains from one sample, sequenced in a study of monozygotic twins with inflammatory bowel disease. TCRdb reprocessed the 5' RACE reads; each CDR3 protein has one entry and no DNA is given. This sample's clone table lists some 150,000 distinct CDR3 sequences. Sequences were obtained from blood. These receptors were obtained from a human donor with ulcerative colitis or Crohn's disease, or a healthy co-twin of an affected twin (not recorded which).

The V gene is TRBV7-9, the J gene TRBJ2-5; absent DNA, TCRdb's TRBD2 call cannot be checked. The CDR3 extends over 15 amino acids. The germline gives CDR1 SEHNR, CDR2 FQNEAQ (reference sequence). The CDR3 protein is CASSLRTSGRETQYF.

CDR3 amino acids: CASSHLTVGNTEAFF. This chain connects TRBV7-9 to TRBJ1-1. Germline CDR1 SEHNR, CDR2 FQNEAQ (reference sequence). This CDR3 contains 15 residues. The full variable domain, in which reference TRBV7-9 and TRBJ1-1 provide the parts outside the CDR3, is DTGVSQNPRHKITKRGQNVTFRCDPISEHNRLYWYRQTLGQGPEFLTYFQNEAQLEKSRLLSDRFSAERPKGSFSTLEIQRTEQGDSAMYLCASSHLTVGNTEAFFGQGTRLTVV.

This chain uses TRBV6-1 with TRBJ2-3; the D gene TCRdb calls, TRBD2, cannot be checked with no DNA. The germline V gene encodes CDR1 MNHNS and CDR2 SASEGT. The CDR3 is 14 residues long. The CDR3 sequence: CASRGSGYTDTQYF.

The rearrangement uses TRBV6-6 and TRBJ1-5; TCRdb indicates TRBD1, and absent DNA this call remains unverified. The CDR3 has 12 amino acids. Germline CDR1 MNHNY, CDR2 SVGAGI (reference sequence). CDR3 amino acids: CASSHRGQPQHF.

Here the CDR3 reads CASRRSSSYEQYF. The chain has TRBV5-5 and TRBJ2-7. The CDR3 consists of 13 residues. Germline CDR1 is SGHKS and CDR2 is YYEKEE (reference sequence).

The V and J genes are TRBV7-2 and TRBJ2-3. This CDR3 is built from 14 residues. The germline V gene encodes CDR1 SGHTA and CDR2 FQGNSA. This chain's CDR3 is CASSLEVRADTQYF. Full variable domain (remainder filled in from reference TRBV7-2 and TRBJ2-3): GAGVSQSPSNKVTEKGKDVELRCDPISGHTALYWYRQSLGQGLEFLIYFQGNSAPDKSGLPSDRFSAERTGGSVSTLTIQRTQQEDSAVYLCASSLEVRADTQYFGPGTRLTVL.

V and J are TRBV7-9 and TRBJ1-1. Germline values: CDR1 SEHNR, CDR2 FQNEAQ (reference sequence). The length of the CDR3 is 13 residues. The CDR3 sequence is CASSLRLADEAFF.

The V gene is TRBV15, the J gene TRBJ1-1; as DNA is missing, the TRBD1 call by TCRdb cannot be tested. The CDR3 is made up of 13 amino acids. Germline-derived CDR1 and CDR2 are LNHNV and YYDKDF (reference sequence). The CDR3 protein is CATSRDGHSPAFF.

The chain carries TRBV3-1 and TRBJ1-2. This CDR3 has 14 amino acids. Germline CDR1 reads LGHDT; CDR2 reads YNNKEL (reference sequence). This CDR3 is CASSQDLVNYGYTF.

The V gene is TRBV30, the J gene TRBJ2-3. The CDR3 length is 13 residues. Germline V gene data show CDR1 as GTSNPN and CDR2 as SVGIG (reference sequence). CDR3 sequence reads: CAWSVQGSDTQYF. Together with reference TRBV30 and TRBJ2-3, the CDR3 gives the full variable domain: SQTIHQWPATLVQPVGSPLSLECTVEGTSNPNLYWYRQAAGRGLQLLFYSVGIGQISSEVPQNLSASRPQDRQFILSSKKLLLSDSGFYLCAWSVQGSDTQYFGPGTRLTVL.

This chain uses TRBV20-1 with TRBJ1-1; TCRdb outputs TRBD1, but without DNA this stays unchecked. CDR1 and CDR2 from the germline V gene are DFQATT and SNEGSKA (reference sequence). The CDR3 loop spans 14 amino acids. CDR3 amino acids: CSARERRGRTEAFF.

The chain couples TRBV10-3 to TRBJ2-5; TCRdb indicates TRBD2, and absent DNA this call remains unverified. CDR1 and CDR2 from the germline V gene are ENHRY and SYGVKD. The CDR3 length is 15 residues. CDR3 residues: CAIRTSGGVQETQYF.

V and J are TRBV5-5 and TRBJ2-7. Germline values: CDR1 SGHKS, CDR2 YYEKEE (reference sequence). This CDR3 region has 14 residues. The chain's CDR3 is CASSLAPSSYEQYF. Combining the CDR3 with reference TRBV5-5 and TRBJ2-7 gives the whole variable domain DAGVTQSPTHLIKTRGQQVTLRCSPISGHKSVSWYQQVLGQGPQFIFQYYEKEERGRGNFPDRFSARQFPNYSSELNVNALLLGDSALYLCASSLAPSSYEQYFGPGTRLTVT.

The chain has TRBV7-2 and TRBJ2-3; the TCRdb call, TRBD2, lacks DNA for checking. The CDR3 contains 14 residues. Per the germline V gene, CDR1 is SGHTA and CDR2 is FQGNSA. The CDR3 loop is CASSWGLVSDTQYF. Looking up the rest from reference TRBV7-2 and TRBJ2-3 gives the full variable domain: GAGVSQSPSNKVTEKGKDVELRCDPISGHTALYWYRQSLGQGLEFLIYFQGNSAPDKSGLPSDRFSAERTGGSVSTLTIQRTQQEDSAVYLCASSWGLVSDTQYFGPGTRLTVL.

This chain connects TRBV29-1 to TRBJ2-1; TCRdb's assignment of TRBD1 cannot be checked, as there is no DNA. Looked up from germline, CDR1 is SQVTM and CDR2 is ANQGSEA. The CDR3 length is 12 residues. The CDR3: CSTLGQGTEQFF.

The rearrangement joins TRBV3-1 to TRBJ2-2; TCRdb reports TRBD2, a call that lacks DNA to check it against. This CDR3 has 16 amino acids. Germline V gene data show CDR1 as LGHDT and CDR2 as YNNKEL (reference sequence). The CDR3 loop is CASSQELGPDSGELFF. Full variable domain (outside the CDR3, taken from reference TRBV3-1 and TRBJ2-2): DTAVSQTPKYLVTQMGNDKSIKCEQNLGHDTMYWYKQDSKKFLKIMFSYNNKELIINETVPNRFSPKSPDKAHLNLHINSLELGDSAVYFCASSQELGPDSGELFFGEGSRLTVL.

This rearrangement joins TRBV5-1 to TRBJ2-7. Germline V lookup: CDR1 SGHRS, CDR2 YFSETQ. The CDR3 length is 19 residues. CDR3 amino acids: CASSSLHADAIGMTYEQYF. Filled out from reference TRBV5-1 and TRBJ2-7, the complete variable domain reads KAGVTQTPRYLIKTRGQQVTLSCSPISGHRSVSWYQQTPGQGLQFLFEYFSETQRNKGNFPGRFSGRQFSNSRSEMNVSTLELGDSALYLCASSSLHADAIGMTYEQYFGPGTRLTVT.

This chain connects TRBV28 to TRBJ2-2; TCRdb's assignment of TRBD1 cannot be checked, as there is no DNA. The CDR3 runs to 15 residues. Germline V gene data show CDR1 as MDHEN and CDR2 as SYDVKM. The CDR3 here is CASSSRDTNTGELFF. The whole variable domain, remainder taken from reference TRBV28 and TRBJ2-2, is DVKVTQSSRYLVKRTGEKVFLECVQDMDHENMFWYRQDPGLGLRLIYFSYDVKMKEKGDIPEGYSVSREKKERFSLILESASTNQTSMYLCASSSRDTNTGELFFGEGSRLTVL.